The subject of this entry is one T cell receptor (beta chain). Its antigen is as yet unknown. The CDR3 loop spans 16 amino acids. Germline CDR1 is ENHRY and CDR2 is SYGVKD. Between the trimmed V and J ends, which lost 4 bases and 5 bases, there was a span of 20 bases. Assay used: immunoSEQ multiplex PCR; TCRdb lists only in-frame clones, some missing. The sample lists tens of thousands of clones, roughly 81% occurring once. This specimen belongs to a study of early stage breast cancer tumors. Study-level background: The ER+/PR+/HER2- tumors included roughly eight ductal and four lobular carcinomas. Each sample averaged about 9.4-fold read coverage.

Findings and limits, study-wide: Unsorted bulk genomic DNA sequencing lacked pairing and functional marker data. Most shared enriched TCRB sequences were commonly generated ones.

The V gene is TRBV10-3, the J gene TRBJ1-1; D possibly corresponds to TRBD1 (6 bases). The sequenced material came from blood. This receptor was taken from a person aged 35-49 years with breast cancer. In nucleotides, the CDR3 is TGTGCCATCAGTGGAGCGAGAGGAGGGGGTAGTACTGAAGCTTTCTTT. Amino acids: CAISGARGGGSTEAFF.